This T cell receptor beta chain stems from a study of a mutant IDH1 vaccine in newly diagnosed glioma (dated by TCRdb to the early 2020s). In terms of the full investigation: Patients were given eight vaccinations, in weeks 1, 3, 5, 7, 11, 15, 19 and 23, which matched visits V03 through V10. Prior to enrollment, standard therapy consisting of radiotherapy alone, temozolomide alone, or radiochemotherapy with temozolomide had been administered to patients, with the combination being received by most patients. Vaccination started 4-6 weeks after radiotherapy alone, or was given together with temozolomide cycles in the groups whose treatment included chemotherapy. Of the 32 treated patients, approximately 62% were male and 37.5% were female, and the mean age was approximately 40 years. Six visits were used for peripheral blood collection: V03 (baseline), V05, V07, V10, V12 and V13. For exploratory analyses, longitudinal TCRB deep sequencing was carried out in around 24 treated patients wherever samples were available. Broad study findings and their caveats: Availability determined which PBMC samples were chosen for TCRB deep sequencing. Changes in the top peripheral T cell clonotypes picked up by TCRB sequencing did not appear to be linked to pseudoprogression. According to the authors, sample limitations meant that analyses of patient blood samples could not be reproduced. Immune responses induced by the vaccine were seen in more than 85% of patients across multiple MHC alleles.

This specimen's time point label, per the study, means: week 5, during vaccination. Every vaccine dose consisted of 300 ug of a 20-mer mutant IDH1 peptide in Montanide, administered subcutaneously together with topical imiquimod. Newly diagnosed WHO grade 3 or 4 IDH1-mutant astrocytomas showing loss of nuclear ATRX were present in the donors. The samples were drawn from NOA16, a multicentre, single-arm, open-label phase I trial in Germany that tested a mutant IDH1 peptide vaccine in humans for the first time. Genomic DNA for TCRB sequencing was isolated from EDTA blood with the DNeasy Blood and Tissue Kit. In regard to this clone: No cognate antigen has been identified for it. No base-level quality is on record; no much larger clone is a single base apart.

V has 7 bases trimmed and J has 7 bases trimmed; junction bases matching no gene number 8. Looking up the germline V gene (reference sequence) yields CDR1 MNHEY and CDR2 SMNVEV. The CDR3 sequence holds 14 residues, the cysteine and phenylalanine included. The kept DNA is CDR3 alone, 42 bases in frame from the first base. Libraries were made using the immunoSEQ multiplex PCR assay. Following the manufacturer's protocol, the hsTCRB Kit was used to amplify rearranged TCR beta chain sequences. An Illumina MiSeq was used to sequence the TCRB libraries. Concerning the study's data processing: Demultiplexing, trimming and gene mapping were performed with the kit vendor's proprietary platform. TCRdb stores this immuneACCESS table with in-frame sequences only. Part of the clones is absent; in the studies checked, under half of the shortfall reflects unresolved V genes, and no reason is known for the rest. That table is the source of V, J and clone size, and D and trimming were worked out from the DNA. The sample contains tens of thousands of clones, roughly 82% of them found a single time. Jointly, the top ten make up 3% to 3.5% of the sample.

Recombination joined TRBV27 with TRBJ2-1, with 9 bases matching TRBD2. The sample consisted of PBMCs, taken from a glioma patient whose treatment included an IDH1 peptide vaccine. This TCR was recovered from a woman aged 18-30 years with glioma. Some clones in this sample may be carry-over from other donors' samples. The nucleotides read TGTGCCAGCAAGGCTAGCGGGACTCCTAATGAGCAGTTCTTC. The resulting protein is CASKASGTPNEQFF.